The 14 T cell receptor beta chains below were found in one sample sequenced in a study of T cell clonality in common variable immunodeficiency. Libraries were prepared by immunoSEQ multiplex PCR; TCRdb keeps only in-frame clonotypes and omits some of them. The data list about 30,000 clones, none observed once; about 13% falls to the top ten. The sample consisted of peripheral blood mononuclear cells. Receptor source: a person aged 18 to 70 in good health.

This clone was detected ten times or more. The read comes to an end 3 residues before the CDR3 does, leaving the germline J gene to fill in the end. The rearrangement uses TRBV6-8 and TRBJ2-3; D tentatively reads TRBD1 or TRBD2 (5 bases each). The CDR3 loop spans 16 amino acids. Germline CDR1 reads MNHGY; CDR2 reads SAAAGT. V was pared by 7 bases and J by 2 bases, with 19 bases between. The CDR3 loop reads CASTYKSRGDTDTQYF. The sequenced CDR3 bases are TGTGCCAGCACCTACAAGTCGAGGGGCGACACAGATACG.

There are a few counts of this clone. The read falls 3 residues short of the CDR3 end, and the missing part is taken from the germline J gene. J is TRBJ1-1 and V is TRBV20-1; 7 nucleotides align to TRBD1. Per germline, CDR1 DFQATT and CDR2 SNEGSKA (reference sequence). Trimming took 5 bases from V and 1 from J; bases not matched to a gene: 4. The CDR3 consists of 13 residues. This CDR3 is CSAPTGPNTEAFF. The CDR3 bases that were read are TGCAGTGCTCCGACAGGGCCGAACACTGAA.

This clone was counted ten times or more. Coverage ceases 3 residues before the CDR3 finishes, and the germline J gene fills in the end. V and J are TRBV5-4 and TRBJ1-1; possibly TRBD1 for D (6 bases). V was trimmed by 5 bases and J by 6 bases, leaving 20 bases between them. Germline values: CDR1 SGHNT, CDR2 YYREEE (reference sequence). This CDR3 has 15 amino acids. The CDR3 is CASRSEAGARSEAFF. Partial CDR3 DNA: TGTGCCAGCAGATCTGAGGCGGGGGCGCGATCTGAA.

To note about this clone: The read ends 3 residues early relative to the CDR3; the germline J gene fills the gap. The rearrangement joins TRBV2 to TRBJ1-1; weak D call: TRBD1 (5 bases). The germline gives CDR1 SNHLY, CDR2 FYNNEI. The CDR3 contains 14 residues. V dropped 5 bases and J dropped 6 bases, with 16 bases sitting between them. CDR3 DNA (partial): TGTGCCAGCAGTCCTACAGGAAGCGAATCTGAA. Its protein is CASSPTGSESE. The whole CDR3 sequence is CASSPTGSESEAFF.

This clone was found a few times. Read data end 3 residues before the CDR3 end; the end is taken from the germline J gene. The gene calls are TRBV7-3 and TRBJ2-5; 7 positions agree with TRBD1. CDR3 length: 16 amino acids. Germline loops: CDR1 SGHTA, CDR2 FQGTGA. The ends lost 5 bases at V and 5 bases at J; junction bases unmatched: 14. Partial CDR3 DNA: TGTGCCAGCAGCCCCATTCCGGGACAGATTGTCGAGACC. It translates to CASSPIPGQIVET. The CDR3 as a whole reads CASSPIPGQIVETQYF.

This clone showed up many times. The CDR3 is cut off 3 residues early in the read; its end comes from the germline J gene. The gene calls are TRBV18 and TRBJ2-7; no definite D call. Germline-derived CDR1 and CDR2 are KGHSH and LQKENI. CDR3 size: 15 residues. V was pared by 2 bases and J by 0 bases, with 11 bases between. CDR3 amino acids: CASSPGQFFSYEQYF. The sequenced CDR3 bases are TGTGCCAGCTCACCAGGGCAGTTTTTCTCCTACGAG.

Concerning this clone: The read halts 3 residues ahead of the CDR3 end, with the missing end drawn from the germline J gene. This chain uses TRBV19 with TRBJ1-2; TRBD1 agrees at 8 bases. CDR3 size: 15 residues. CDR1 LNHDA and CDR2 SQIVND come from the germline V gene (reference sequence). CDR3 in amino acids: CASSIDAGGSYDYTF. Partial CDR3 DNA: TGTGCCAGTAGTATAGATGCAGGGGGCTCCTACGAC.

The sample holds many counts of this clone. With the read ending 3 residues before the CDR3 end, the germline J gene is used to fill in that end. The V and J genes are TRBV19 and TRBJ2-1; TRBD2 aligns across 9 bases. This CDR3 contains 17 residues. Germline lookup yields CDR1 LNHDA and CDR2 SQIVND (reference sequence). J was trimmed by 9 bases and V by 10 bases; bases with no gene match: 22. The chain's CDR3 is CATLPPTSGVPRGEQFF. Incomplete CDR3 DNA: TGTGCCACCTTACCTCCGACTAGCGGAGTCCCAAGGGGTGAG.

This clone was observed a few times. From the germline J gene comes the end of the CDR3, since the read stops 3 residues before it. This sequence joins TRBV7-6 and TRBJ1-1; D unclear. Germline V gene sequence: CDR1 SGHVS, CDR2 FNYEAQ. This CDR3 has 14 amino acids. The CDR3 loop is CASSLENRGPEAFF. The part of the CDR3 DNA that was read is TGTGCCAGCAGCTTAGAGAATAGAGGGCCGGAA.

This clone was seen ten or more times. The sequence runs out 3 residues before the end of the CDR3; the remainder is reconstructed from the germline J gene. The chain recombines TRBV13 with TRBJ2-7; D remains unclear. The CDR3 totals 14 residues. Germline CDR1 is PRHDT and CDR2 is FYEKMQ (reference sequence). Trimming removed 5 bases at V and 2 bases at J, with 13 bases between. CDR3 amino acids: CASSPGLNTYEQYF. Incomplete CDR3 DNA: TGTGCCAGCAGCCCAGGCCTAAATACCTACGAG.

This clone was seen ten or more times. The CDR3 bases that were read are TGTGCCAGCAGTGGCGTTACAGGGACTGAA. Residues: CASSGVTGTE. The whole CDR3 sequence reads CASSGVTGTEAFF. This chain joins TRBV2 and TRBJ1-1, with a tentative D call TRBD1 (6 bases). The CDR3 end is not reached by the read, which stops 3 residues before it; the germline J gene fills it in. Between the trimmed V and J ends, which lost 4 bases and 5 bases, there was a span of 11 bases. The CDR3 consists of 13 residues. Germline V gene sequence: CDR1 SNHLY, CDR2 FYNNEI.

Concerning this clone: A read error may account for a junction end that differs from germline. Sequencing ends 3 residues short of the CDR3 end; the germline J gene provides the rest. The V gene is TRBV18, the J gene TRBJ2-7; 7 bases align to TRBD1. The CDR3 covers 12 residues. Germline V gene sequence: CDR1 KGHSH, CDR2 LQKENI. The CDR3 bases that were read are TGTACCAGCTCGCCGACAGGGTACGAG. Its translation: CTSSPTGYE. The entire CDR3 protein reads CTSSPTGYEQYF.

This clone occurred many times. The read gets to within 3 residues of the CDR3 end, and the germline J gene fills in the rest. The chain joins TRBV19 to TRBJ1-2, with a tentative D call TRBD1 (6 bases). V was cut by 7 bases and J by 4 bases, with 13 bases left in between. The germline CDR1 and CDR2 sequences are LNHDA and SQIVND (reference sequence). CDR3 length equals 13 residues. The CDR3 region is CASTRDTPYGYTF. The CDR3 DNA, read in part, is TGTGCCAGTACCCGGGACACCCCCTATGGC.

This clone has a count of ten or more. The read terminates 3 residues before the CDR3 end, so the remaining end is supplied by the germline J gene. The chain couples TRBV20-1 to TRBJ2-3; D is possibly TRBD1 (5 bases). The CDR3 loop spans 12 amino acids. Looked up from germline, CDR1 is DFQATT and CDR2 is SNEGSKA (reference sequence). CDR3 amino acids: CLGRTSTDTQYF. The CDR3 bases that were read are TGCCTTGGAAGGACAAGCACAGATACG.